Reported below is one TCR beta chain. Its target is not known. This entry is derived from a study of cytomegalovirus exposure and HLA in healthy donors. Findings of the study overall: A link between a missense DCLRE1C variant and TCR beta V- and J-gene trimming emerged from a later analysis. Later findings reportedly placed an Asian-associated ancestry cluster below the approximately 650-donor mean for N-insertions. The study carried out a later analysis of TCR beta sequences. It associated 15,000 to 20,000 of them with specific HLA alleles at a false discovery rate of 0.05.

CDR1 and CDR2 from the germline V gene are LNHDA and SQIVND (reference sequence). This CDR3 spans 13 amino acids. Trimming pared 3 bases from V and 8 bases from J, leaving 13 bases between. The PCR employed 60 Vbeta primers together with 13 Jbeta primers. Repertoires were generated with immunoSEQ multiplex PCR, while TCRdb's copy carries only in-frame clones and drops some. This sample has around 100,000 clones, with approximately 89% found just once. The V call is TRBV19, the J call TRBJ2-5; weak D call: TRBD2 (5 bases). The sequencing sample was made of PBMCs. This clonotype was obtained from a man younger than 45 in good health and CMV-seronegative. CDR3 nucleotides: TGTGCCAGTAGTATGGGCGGGCTCCTTACCCAGTACTTC. The encoded protein is CASSMGGLLTQYF.